This is a list of T cell receptor beta chains from one sample in a study of OX40 agonist ivuxolimab in advanced cancers. TCRdb's table, derived via immunoSEQ multiplex PCR, lists solely in-frame clones and lacks some. The sample has approximately 60,000 clones; 80% to 85% are singletons. Sequenced here: CD4+ or CD8+ T cells sorted from blood, sampled in a trial of the OX40 agonist ivuxolimab. Receptors originate from an adult with an advanced solid tumor such as melanoma, head and neck, liver or kidney cancer. CDR3s include the opening cysteine and the closing phenylalanine or tryptophan. The order of the fields is J gene, D gene, V gene, clone size, CDR3 DNA, CDR3 protein. D genes are given only for firm matches. Where a row states a size, it is once, few, many or the class of an expanded clone; other rows omit it.

j_call: TRBJ2-2
d_call: NA
v_call: TRBV6-5
clone_size: NA
cdr3_nt: TGTGCCAGCAGTTCCCTCAGGGTGCCGAACACCGGGGAGCTGTTTTTT
cdr3_aa: CASSSLRVPNTGELFF

j_call: TRBJ2-7
d_call: TRBD2
v_call: TRBV7-3
clone_size: NA
cdr3_nt: TGTGCCAGCAGCTTAACAGGCCGGACGGGGGGACTACCCTACGAGCAGTACTTC
cdr3_aa: CASSLTGRTGGLPYEQYF

j_call: TRBJ1-5
d_call: NA
v_call: TRBV30
clone_size: once
cdr3_nt: TGTGCCTCCAACGGGGGGGCGGGTCGGAATCAGCCCCAGCATTTT
cdr3_aa: CASNGGAGRNQPQHF

j_call: TRBJ1-1
d_call: NA
v_call: TRBV7-9
clone_size: few
cdr3_nt: TGTGCCAGCAGCTACCAGGAGAACACTGAAGCTTTCTTT
cdr3_aa: CASSYQENTEAFF

j_call: TRBJ1-2
d_call: NA
v_call: TRBV6-5
clone_size: NA
cdr3_nt: TGTGCCAGCAGTTTAGACTCTTCAGGGGATGGCTACACCTTC
cdr3_aa: CASSLDSSGDGYTF

j_call: TRBJ2-1
d_call: NA
v_call: TRBV18
clone_size: once
cdr3_nt: TGTGCCAGCTCACCACCCTCGGGGGACAATGAGCAGTTCTTC
cdr3_aa: CASSPPSGDNEQFF

j_call: TRBJ1-3
d_call: NA
v_call: TRBV5-1
clone_size: NA
cdr3_nt: TGCGCCAGCAGCTTGACCTCTGGAAACACCATATATTTT
cdr3_aa: CASSLTSGNTIYF

j_call: TRBJ2-3
d_call: TRBD2
v_call: TRBV6-1
clone_size: NA
cdr3_nt: TGTGCCAGCGGACTAGCGGAGAGCACAGATACGCAGTATTTT
cdr3_aa: CASGLAESTDTQYF

j_call: TRBJ2-7
d_call: NA
v_call: TRBV15
clone_size: NA
cdr3_nt: TGTGCCACCAGCAGAGAATCAGGGGTAATTCCCTACGAGCAGTACTTC
cdr3_aa: CATSRESGVIPYEQYF

j_call: TRBJ2-7
d_call: NA
v_call: TRBV4-1
clone_size: once
cdr3_nt: TGCGCCAGCAGCCAAGCAGGGGGGCACTACGAGCAGTACTTC
cdr3_aa: CASSQAGGHYEQYF

j_call: TRBJ2-2
d_call: NA
v_call: TRBV9
clone_size: NA
cdr3_nt: TGTGCCAGCAGCGTAGGCCCAGGAGGGTCAAACACCGGGGAGCTGTTTTTT
cdr3_aa: CASSVGPGGSNTGELFF

j_call: TRBJ1-4
d_call: NA
v_call: TRBV5-1
clone_size: NA
cdr3_nt: TGCGCCAGCAGCTTGGAAAGAAATGAAAAACTGTTTTTT
cdr3_aa: CASSLERNEKLFF

j_call: TRBJ2-7
d_call: NA
v_call: TRBV28
clone_size: NA
cdr3_nt: TGTGCCAGCAGGGCACTAGGCTACGAGCAGTACTTC
cdr3_aa: CASRALGYEQYF

j_call: TRBJ2-3
d_call: TRBD2
v_call: TRBV4-2
clone_size: once
cdr3_nt: TGTGCCAGCAGCCTCGGACTAGCGGGGAACACAGATACGCAGTATTTT
cdr3_aa: CASSLGLAGNTDTQYF

j_call: TRBJ1-3
d_call: TRBD1
v_call: TRBV23-1
clone_size: NA
cdr3_nt: TGCGCCAGCAGTCTTCGGCCCGGGACAGAGGACAGAAACACCATATATTTT
cdr3_aa: CASSLRPGTEDRNTIYF

j_call: TRBJ1-4
d_call: NA
v_call: TRBV18
clone_size: NA
cdr3_nt: TGTGCCAGCTCAGGTCTCCGGGCTGATAATGAAAAACTGTTTTTT
cdr3_aa: CASSGLRADNEKLFF

j_call: TRBJ2-7
d_call: NA
v_call: TRBV27
clone_size: NA
cdr3_nt: TGTGCCAGCAGTTTGCAGGGCCCCTACGAGCAGTACTTC
cdr3_aa: CASSLQGPYEQYF

j_call: TRBJ1-2
d_call: NA
v_call: TRBV28
clone_size: NA
cdr3_nt: TGTGCCAGCAGTCGGGGGACGGTACACTATGGCTACACCTTC
cdr3_aa: CASSRGTVHYGYTF

j_call: TRBJ1-6
d_call: TRBD1
v_call: TRBV12-5
clone_size: NA
cdr3_nt: TGTGCTAGTGGGACAGGGTATGACAATTCACCCCTCCACTTT
cdr3_aa: CASGTGYDNSPLHF

j_call: TRBJ2-7
d_call: TRBD1
v_call: TRBV6-5
clone_size: NA
cdr3_nt: TGTGCCAGCAGTTCCGGGACAGGGCAGTCCGAGCAGTACTTC
cdr3_aa: CASSSGTGQSEQYF

j_call: TRBJ2-1
d_call: NA
v_call: TRBV6-4
clone_size: NA
cdr3_nt: TGTGCCAGCAGTAAACAGGGTCACAATGAGCAGTTCTTC
cdr3_aa: CASSKQGHNEQFF

j_call: TRBJ2-7
d_call: TRBD1
v_call: TRBV2
clone_size: NA
cdr3_nt: TGTGCCAGCCGATCGGGGACAGGTTCCTACGAGCAGTACTTC
cdr3_aa: CASRSGTGSYEQYF

j_call: TRBJ2-3
d_call: TRBD2
v_call: TRBV19
clone_size: NA
cdr3_nt: TGTGCCAGTAGTAAGGGAGGGTCGGCAGATACGCAGTATTTT
cdr3_aa: CASSKGGSADTQYF

j_call: TRBJ1-5
d_call: NA
v_call: TRBV10-1
clone_size: NA
cdr3_nt: TGCGCCAGCAGTGACGGACCCAATCAGCCCCAGCATTTT
cdr3_aa: CASSDGPNQPQHF

j_call: TRBJ2-7
d_call: NA
v_call: TRBV6-5
clone_size: few
cdr3_nt: TGTGCCAGCAGTACCGGTGGCTCCTACGAGCAGTACTTC
cdr3_aa: CASSTGGSYEQYF

j_call: TRBJ2-7
d_call: TRBD2
v_call: TRBV7-9
clone_size: NA
cdr3_nt: TGTGCCAGCAGCGGTGGACTAGCGCCCTTCTACGAGCAGTACTTC
cdr3_aa: CASSGGLAPFYEQYF

j_call: TRBJ1-2
d_call: TRBD1
v_call: TRBV10-3
clone_size: NA
cdr3_nt: TGTGCCGTCGGGACAGGTTATGGCTACACCTTC
cdr3_aa: CAVGTGYGYTF

j_call: TRBJ1-1
d_call: NA
v_call: TRBV6-5
clone_size: NA
cdr3_nt: TGTGCCAGCGGGGGGTACAATGAAGCTTTCTTT
cdr3_aa: CASGGYNEAFF

j_call: TRBJ1-1
d_call: NA
v_call: TRBV7-2
clone_size: NA
cdr3_nt: TGTGCCAGCAGCTTAGCAGGGGTGAACACTGAAGCTTTCTTT
cdr3_aa: CASSLAGVNTEAFF

j_call: TRBJ2-7
d_call: TRBD1
v_call: TRBV9
clone_size: NA
cdr3_nt: TGTGCCAGCAGCGCTTCCGGGACAGGCAGACCGCAGCAGTACTTC
cdr3_aa: CASSASGTGRPQQYF